A selection of T cell receptor beta chains follows, all from one sample in a study of blood T cell repertoires in COVID-19. Repertoires were generated with immunoSEQ multiplex PCR, while TCRdb's copy carries only in-frame clones and drops some. The sample holds hundreds of thousands of clones, 88% seen once. The sample comprised peripheral blood. These TCRs come from a man older than 75 with acute or convalescent COVID-19. The CDR3 runs from the conserved cysteine through the conserved F or W. A D gene is named only where the DNA matches it firmly. For some rows the clone size is stated as once, few or many, or as a class when expanded; others skip it.

TRBD1,NA,TRBV7-6,TRBJ1-3,14,CASSPTGERNTIYF,TGTGCCAGCAGCCCCACAGGGGAAAGAAACACCATATATTTT
NA,NA,TRBV7-3,TRBJ1-1,13,CASSSSVNTEAFF,TGTGCCAGCAGCTCTTCAGTGAACACTGAAGCTTTCTTT
TRBD1,NA,TRBV7-8,TRBJ1-5,13,CASSLDRDQPQHF,TGTGCCAGCAGCCTTGACAGGGATCAGCCCCAGCATTTT
NA,NA,TRBV18,TRBJ1-1,15,CASSALIAGGTEAFF,TGTGCCAGCTCAGCCTTAATTGCCGGGGGGACTGAAGCTTTCTTT
NA,NA,TRBV5-8,TRBJ2-2,16,CASSSTVAISTGELFF,TGTGCCAGCAGCTCGACAGTAGCCATTAGCACCGGGGAGCTGTTTTTT
NA,NA,TRBV5-1,TRBJ2-2,13,CASSVLFTGELFF,TGCGCCAGCAGTGTACTTTTCACCGGGGAGCTGTTTTTT
NA,few,TRBV28,TRBJ1-3,14,CASRRTASGNTIYF,TGTGCCAGCAGAAGGACAGCCTCTGGAAACACCATATATTTT
NA,NA,TRBV5-1,TRBJ2-5,13,CASSLGPQETQYF,TGCGCCAGCAGCTTGGGGCCCCAAGAGACCCAGTACTTC
TRBD1,NA,TRBV9,TRBJ2-1,16,CASSVGQGGSYNEQFF,TGTGCCAGCAGCGTAGGACAGGGTGGATCCTACAATGAGCAGTTCTTC
NA,NA,TRBV4-2,TRBJ1-5,17,CASSPDSAGAGNQPQHF,TGTGCCAGCAGCCCGGACTCGGCAGGGGCGGGCAATCAGCCCCAGCATTTT
NA,NA,TRBV6-5,TRBJ1-1,12,CASSYSGAPAFF,TGTGCCAGCAGTTACTCGGGGGCGCCAGCTTTCTTT
NA,NA,TRBV9,TRBJ2-2,14,CASSLIEPPGELFF,TGTGCCAGCAGCTTAATAGAGCCCCCCGGGGAGCTGTTTTTT
NA,once,TRBV29-1,TRBJ1-1,13,CSARWAGGTEAFF,TGCAGCGCCCGGTGGGCCGGGGGCACTGAAGCTTTCTTT
NA,NA,TRBV7-3,TRBJ2-2,17,CASSLTPETGNTGELFF,TGTGCCAGCAGCTTAACGCCCGAGACAGGGAACACCGGGGAGCTGTTTTTT
NA,NA,TRBV13,TRBJ2-7,13,CASTLGGTYEQYF,TGTGCCAGCACTCTCGGGGGTACGTACGAGCAGTACTTC
TRBD2,NA,TRBV7-2,TRBJ2-5,16,CASSFLAGGATETQYF,TGTGCCAGCAGCTTCTTAGCGGGGGGGGCCACGGAGACCCAGTACTTC
NA,NA,TRBV5-1,TRBJ1-5,16,CASSLGALSSNQPQHF,TGCGCCAGCAGCCTAGGGGCCTTATCCAGCAATCAGCCCCAGCATTTT
NA,NA,TRBV18,TRBJ2-7,15,CASSPVPTGKVEQYF,TGTGCCAGCTCACCAGTCCCTACAGGGAAGGTAGAGCAGTACTTC
NA,NA,TRBV5-6,TRBJ1-3,18,CASSFLIFGDFAGNTIYF,TGTGCCAGCAGCTTTCTAATTTTCGGGGACTTCGCTGGAAACACCATATATTTT
NA,NA,TRBV7-9,TRBJ1-5,14,CASSLGGLDQPQHF,TGTGCCAGCAGCTTAGGGGGACTCGATCAGCCCCAGCATTTT
TRBD1,NA,TRBV6-5,TRBJ1-3,15,CASGFRGQAGNTIYF,TGTGCCAGCGGATTCAGGGGGCAAGCTGGAAACACCATATATTTT
TRBD1,NA,TRBV20-1,TRBJ1-2,11,CSAQDRAGYTF,TGCAGTGCCCAGGACAGGGCTGGCTACACCTTC
TRBD1,NA,TRBV19,TRBJ2-7,15,CASSIGQGIWDEQYF,TGTGCCAGTAGTATAGGACAGGGGATTTGGGACGAGCAGTACTTC
NA,NA,TRBV11-3,TRBJ2-5,13,CASSTRTEETQYF,TGTGCCAGCAGCACCCGGACAGAAGAGACCCAGTACTTC
TRBD1,NA,TRBV19,TRBJ2-7,15,CASSAQGKGLYEQYF,TGTGCCAGTAGTGCACAGGGGAAAGGCTTGTACGAGCAGTACTTC
TRBD1,NA,TRBV7-2,TRBJ2-4,17,CASSGGQGSDAKNIQYF,TGTGCCAGCAGCGGAGGACAGGGTAGTGACGCCAAAAACATTCAGTACTTC
TRBD1,once,TRBV7-2,TRBJ2-7,14,CASRAGGTSYEQYF,TGTGCCAGCAGGGCAGGGGGTACTTCCTACGAGCAGTACTTC
NA,NA,TRBV7-8,TRBJ1-4,14,CASSLSATNEKLFF,TGTGCCAGCAGCTTGAGTGCAACTAATGAAAAACTGTTTTTT
TRBD1,NA,TRBV19,TRBJ1-6,16,CASSIPGQGRNSPLHF,TGTGCCAGTAGTATTCCGGGACAGGGGAGGAATTCACCCCTCCACTTT
TRBD1,NA,TRBV7-2,TRBJ1-6,16,CASSFGTGGVNSPLHF,TGTGCCAGCAGCTTTGGGACAGGGGGCGTTAATTCACCCCTCCACTTT
TRBD2,NA,TRBV6-2/TRBV6-3,TRBJ2-3,19,CASSPRTSGQIGHSDTQYF,TGTGCCAGCAGCCCAAGGACTAGCGGCCAGATAGGGCACTCAGATACGCAGTATTTT
NA,NA,TRBV3-1/TRBV3-2,TRBJ2-1,16,CASTAAGGARRDEQFF,TGTGCCAGCACCGCCGCGGGCGGGGCCCGCCGCGATGAGCAGTTCTTC
NA,NA,TRBV5-6,TRBJ2-5,14,CASSSWKGGETQYF,TGTGCCAGCAGCTCGTGGAAGGGAGGAGAGACCCAGTACTTC
NA,NA,TRBV12-3/TRBV12-4,TRBJ1-5,12,CASRQGLQPQHF,TGTGCCAGCAGACAGGGCCTTCAGCCCCAGCATTTT
NA,NA,TRBV12-3/TRBV12-4,TRBJ1-5,13,CASTRTVTQPQHF,TGTGCCAGCACCCGGACAGTCACGCAGCCCCAGCATTTT
NA,NA,TRBV6-5,TRBJ2-7,11,CASQGHYEQYF,TGTGCCAGCCAGGGGCACTACGAGCAGTACTTC
NA,NA,TRBV4-1,TRBJ2-6,19,CASSQGRGTRSSGANVLTF,TGCGCCAGCAGCCAAGGACGAGGAACTAGAAGCTCTGGGGCCAACGTCCTGACTTTC
NA,NA,TRBV3-1/TRBV3-2,TRBJ2-7,11,CASSQRRGQYF,TGTGCCAGCAGCCAAAGGCGGGGGCAGTACTTC
NA,NA,TRBV2,TRBJ1-6,15,CASGASGQRNSPLHF,TGTGCCAGCGGAGCCTCAGGACAGAGAAATTCACCCCTCCACTTT
TRBD2,NA,TRBV7-2,TRBJ2-5,15,CASSFTGGWAETQYF,TGTGCCAGCAGCTTCACGGGGGGTTGGGCGGAGACCCAGTACTTC
TRBD1,NA,TRBV11-3,TRBJ1-1,15,CASSSGGQGGTEAFF,TGTGCCAGCAGTTCAGGAGGACAGGGGGGCACTGAAGCTTTCTTT
TRBD2,NA,TRBV7-3,TRBJ2-3,16,CASSSGLAGGADTQYF,TGTGCCAGCAGCTCCGGACTAGCGGGAGGAGCAGATACGCAGTATTTT
TRBD1,NA,TRBV11-2,TRBJ2-6,15,CASSLDRAGANVLTF,TGTGCCAGCAGCTTGGACAGGGCTGGGGCCAACGTCCTGACTTTC
NA,NA,TRBV6-5,TRBJ1-3,14,CASSSGPSGNTIYF,TGTGCCAGCAGTTCTGGCCCCTCGGGAAACACCATATATTTT
TRBD1,NA,TRBV6-5,TRBJ1-2,15,CASSYGRDRSIGYTF,TGTGCCAGCAGTTACGGCCGGGACAGATCGATCGGCTACACCTTC
TRBD1,once,TRBV3-1/TRBV3-2,TRBJ1-2,16,CASSQDLHRGCGRYTF,TGTGCCAGCAGCCAAGATCTGCACAGGGGATGCGGGCGCTACACCTTC
NA,NA,TRBV5-5,TRBJ1-6,14,CASIEQVDNSPLHF,TGTGCCAGCATTGAACAGGTGGATAATTCACCCCTCCACTTT
NA,NA,TRBV3-1/TRBV3-2,TRBJ1-1,17,CASSHSQGVGMNTEAFF,TGTGCCAGCAGCCACTCACAGGGAGTGGGGATGAACACTGAAGCTTTCTTT
NA,NA,TRBV9,TRBJ2-7,14,CASSVVDKYYEQYF,TGTGCCAGCAGCGTAGTTGACAAATACTACGAGCAGTACTTC
NA,NA,TRBV9,TRBJ2-1,16,CASSPDLRGPGNEQFF,TGTGCCAGCAGCCCCGACCTCCGAGGGCCTGGCAATGAGCAGTTCTTC
NA,NA,TRBV12-3/TRBV12-4,TRBJ1-1,13,CASSLTADTEAFF,TGTGCCAGCAGTTTAACGGCGGACACTGAAGCTTTCTTT